This T cell receptor beta chain was recorded in a study of T cell changes during pregnancy in multiple sclerosis. Assay used: immunoSEQ multiplex PCR; TCRdb lists only in-frame clones, some missing. The sample includes under 90,000 clones, about 94% of them seen just once. The CDR3 totals 17 residues. The V gene end was trimmed by 10 bases and the J gene end by 3 bases; junction bases not matched to a gene: 20. Germline CDR1 and CDR2: SNHLY and FYNNEI. The clonotype comes from a female donor in good health, enrolled as a control in a pregnancy study. Material: peripheral blood, obtained in the second trimester of pregnancy. The J gene is TRBJ2-7, the V gene TRBV2; 8 bases map to TRBD1. The CDR3 DNA sequence: TGTGCCACTCTAATCCAATTAACAGGGGGGAAGGGCTACGAGCAGTACTTC. It codes for CATLIQLTGGKGYEQYF.